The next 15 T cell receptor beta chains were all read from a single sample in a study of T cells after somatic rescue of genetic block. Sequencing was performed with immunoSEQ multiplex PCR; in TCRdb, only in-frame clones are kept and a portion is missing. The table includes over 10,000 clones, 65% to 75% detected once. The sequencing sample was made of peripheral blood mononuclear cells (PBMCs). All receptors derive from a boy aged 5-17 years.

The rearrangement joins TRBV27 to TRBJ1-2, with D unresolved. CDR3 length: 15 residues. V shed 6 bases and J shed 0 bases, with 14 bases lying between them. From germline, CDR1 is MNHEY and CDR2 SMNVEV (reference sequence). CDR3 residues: CASSSGRSANYGYTF. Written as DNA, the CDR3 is TGTGCCAGCAGCTCCGGGCGGTCAGCTAACTATGGCTACACCTTC.

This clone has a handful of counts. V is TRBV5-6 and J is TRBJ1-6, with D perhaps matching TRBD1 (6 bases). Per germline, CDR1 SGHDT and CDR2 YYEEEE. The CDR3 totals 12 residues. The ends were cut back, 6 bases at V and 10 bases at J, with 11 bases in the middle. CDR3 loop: CASTGTLSPLHF. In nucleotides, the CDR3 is TGTGCCAGCACGGGGACATTGTCACCCCTCCACTTT.

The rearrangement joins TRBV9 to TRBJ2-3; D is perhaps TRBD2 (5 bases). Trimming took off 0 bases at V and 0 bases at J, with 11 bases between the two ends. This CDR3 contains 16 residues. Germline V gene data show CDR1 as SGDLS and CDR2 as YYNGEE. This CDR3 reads CASSVDASTSTDTQYF. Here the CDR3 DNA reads TGTGCCAGCAGCGTAGATGCTAGCACTAGCACAGATACGCAGTATTTT.

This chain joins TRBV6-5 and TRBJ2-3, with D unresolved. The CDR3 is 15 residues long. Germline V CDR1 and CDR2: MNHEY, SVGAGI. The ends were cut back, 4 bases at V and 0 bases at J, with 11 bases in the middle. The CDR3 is CASSSLWASTDTQYF. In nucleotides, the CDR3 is TGTGCCAGCAGTTCCCTATGGGCTAGCACAGATACGCAGTATTTT.

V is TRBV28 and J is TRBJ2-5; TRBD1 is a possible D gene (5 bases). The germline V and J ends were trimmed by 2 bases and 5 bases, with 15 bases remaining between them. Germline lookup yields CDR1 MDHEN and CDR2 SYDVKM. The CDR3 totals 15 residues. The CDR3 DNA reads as TGTGCCAGCAGTTTACTGGGTACAGGACGGGAGACCCAGTACTTC. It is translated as CASSLLGTGRETQYF.

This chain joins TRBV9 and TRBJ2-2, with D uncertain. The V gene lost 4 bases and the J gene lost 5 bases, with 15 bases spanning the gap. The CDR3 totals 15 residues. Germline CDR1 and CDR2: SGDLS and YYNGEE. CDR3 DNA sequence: TGTGCCAGCAGCCCCCCCGTTGGGAAAACCGGGGAGCTGTTTTTT. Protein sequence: CASSPPVGKTGELFF.

The CDR3 here is CASSAGGDSPLHF. DNA of the CDR3: TGTGCCAGCAGTGCCGGCGGAGATTCACCCCTCCACTTT. The V gene is TRBV25-1, the J gene TRBJ1-6, with D uncertain. CDR3 length: 13 residues. Looked up from germline, CDR1 is MGHDK and CDR2 is SYGVNS. V was clipped by 4 bases and J by 8 bases, with 9 bases between them.

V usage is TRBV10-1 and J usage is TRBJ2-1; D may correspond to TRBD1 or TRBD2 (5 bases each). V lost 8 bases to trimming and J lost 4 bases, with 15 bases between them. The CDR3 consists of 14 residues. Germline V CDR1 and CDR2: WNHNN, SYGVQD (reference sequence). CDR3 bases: TGCGCCAGCCCTCCGGGACGGAGATACAATGAGCAGTTCTTC. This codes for CASPPGRRYNEQFF.

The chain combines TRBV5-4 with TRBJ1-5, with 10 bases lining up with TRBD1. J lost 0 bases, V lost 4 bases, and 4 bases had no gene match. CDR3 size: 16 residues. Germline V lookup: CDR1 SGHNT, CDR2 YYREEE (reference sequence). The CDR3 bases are TGTGCCAGCAGCGACGGACAGGGGGATAGCAATCAGCCCCAGCATTTT. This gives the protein CASSDGQGDSNQPQHF. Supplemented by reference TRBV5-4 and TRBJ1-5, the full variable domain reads ETGVTQSPTHLIKTRGQQVTLRCSSQSGHNTVSWYQQALGQGPQFIFQYYREEENGRGNFPPRFSGLQFPNYSSELNVNALELDDSALYLCASSDGQGDSNQPQHFGDGTRLSIL.

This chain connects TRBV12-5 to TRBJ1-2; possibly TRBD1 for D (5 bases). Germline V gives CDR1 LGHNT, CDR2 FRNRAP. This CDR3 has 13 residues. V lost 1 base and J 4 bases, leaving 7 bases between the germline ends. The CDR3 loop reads CASGLEGFYGYTF. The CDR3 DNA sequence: TGTGCTAGTGGTTTGGAGGGGTTCTATGGCTACACCTTC.

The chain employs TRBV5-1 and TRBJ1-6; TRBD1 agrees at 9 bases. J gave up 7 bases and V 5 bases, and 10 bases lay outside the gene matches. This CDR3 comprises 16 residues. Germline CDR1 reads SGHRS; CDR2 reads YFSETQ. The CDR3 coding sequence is TGCGCCAGCAGATCCGGGACAGGGAATCGGAATTCACCCCTCCACTTT. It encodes CASRSGTGNRNSPLHF. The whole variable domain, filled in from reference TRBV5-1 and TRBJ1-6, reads KAGVTQTPRYLIKTRGQQVTLSCSPISGHRSVSWYQQTPGQGLQFLFEYFSETQRNKGNFPGRFSGRQFSNSRSEMNVSTLELGDSALYLCASRSGTGNRNSPLHFGNGTRLTVT.

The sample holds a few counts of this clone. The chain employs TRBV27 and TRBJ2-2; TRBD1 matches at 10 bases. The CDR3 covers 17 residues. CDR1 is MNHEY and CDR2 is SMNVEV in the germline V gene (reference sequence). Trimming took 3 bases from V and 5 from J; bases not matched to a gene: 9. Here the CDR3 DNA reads TGTGCCAGCAGTTTGACCGGACAGGGGGTAGGGACCGGGGAGCTGTTTTTT. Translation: CASSLTGQGVGTGELFF.

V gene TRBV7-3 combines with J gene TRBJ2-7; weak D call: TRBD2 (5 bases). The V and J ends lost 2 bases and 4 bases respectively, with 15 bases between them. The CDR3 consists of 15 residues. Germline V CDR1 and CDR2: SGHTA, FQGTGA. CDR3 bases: TGTGCCAGCAGCTTAGCCCCCGGGATACTTTACGAGCAGTACTTC. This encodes CASSLAPGILYEQYF.

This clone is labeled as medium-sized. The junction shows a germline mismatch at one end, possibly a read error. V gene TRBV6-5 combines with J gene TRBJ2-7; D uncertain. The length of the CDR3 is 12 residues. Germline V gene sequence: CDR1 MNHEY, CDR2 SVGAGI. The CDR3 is CASSHSNYEQYF. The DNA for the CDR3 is TGTGCCAGCAGTCACTCAAACTACGAGCAGTACTTC.

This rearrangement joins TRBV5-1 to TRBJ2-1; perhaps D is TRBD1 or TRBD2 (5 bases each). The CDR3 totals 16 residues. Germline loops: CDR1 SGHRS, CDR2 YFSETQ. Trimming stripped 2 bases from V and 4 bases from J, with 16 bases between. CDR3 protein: CASSLVWDGEYNEQFF. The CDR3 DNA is TGCGCCAGCAGCTTAGTTTGGGACGGAGAATACAATGAGCAGTTCTTC. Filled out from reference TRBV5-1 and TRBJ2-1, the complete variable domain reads KAGVTQTPRYLIKTRGQQVTLSCSPISGHRSVSWYQQTPGQGLQFLFEYFSETQRNKGNFPGRFSGRQFSNSRSEMNVSTLELGDSALYLCASSLVWDGEYNEQFFGPGTRLTVL.